This is a list of T cell receptor beta chains from one sample in a study of post-analysis software for immune sequencing data. Each CDR3 protein is one row after TCRdb ran MiXCR on the PCR reads. The sample lists 820,000 or so distinct CDR3 sequences, 53% occurring once. Input material: blood. These receptors were collected from a girl aged 5-17 years with multiple sclerosis. The CDR3 runs from the conserved cysteine through the conserved F or W. D genes are given only for firm matches. Rows may omit the clone size; those that give it use once, few, many or a size class.

abundance	v_gene	j_gene	d_gene	CDR3nt	CDR3aa
NA	TRBV6-5	TRBJ2-1	TRBD2	TGTGCCAGCAGTTACCCTGGGACTAGCGGGAGAAGGAATGAGCAGTTCTTC	CASSYPGTSGRRNEQFF
NA	TRBV29-1	TRBJ2-1	TRBD1	TGCAGCGCGGACAGGTCCATCAATGAGCAGTTCTTC	CSADRSINEQFF
NA	TRBV20-1	TRBJ2-7	NA	TGCAGTGCTTCCCCGCATGACTACGAGCAGTACTTC	CSASPHDYEQYF
NA	TRBV3-1	TRBJ2-7	NA	TGTGCCAGCACCTCCTTTGGGGGCAAGAACGAGCAGTACTTC	CASTSFGGKNEQYF
NA	TRBV5-1	TRBJ2-3	NA	TGCGCCAGCAGCTTGGCCTTTACCACAGATACGCAGTATTTT	CASSLAFTTDTQYF
NA	TRBV10-3	TRBJ1-2	TRBD1	TGTGCCATCAGTGAGTCGTTTAGTCGAGGGGGCGTGTTTGACTACACCTTC	CAISESFSRGGVFDYTF
NA	TRBV5-1	TRBJ2-4	TRBD2	TGCGCCAGCAGCTTGGTAGGACTAGCCCCAAGCATTCAGTACTTC	CASSLVGLAPSIQYF
NA	TRBV29-1	TRBJ2-1	NA	TGCAGCGTTGAAAGTCGTCAGGGGCGCAATGAGCAGTTCTTC	CSVESRQGRNEQFF
many	TRBV5-1	TRBJ2-1	TRBD2	TGCGCCAGCAGCTCCCTAGCGGGAGGTCACAATGAGCAGTTCTTC	CASSSLAGGHNEQFF
NA	TRBV6-5	TRBJ2-1	NA	TGTGCCAGCAGCCTTTCTTTCGACAATGAGCAGTTCTTC	CASSLSFDNEQFF
few	TRBV5-6	TRBJ2-1	NA	TGTGCCAGCAGCTTGCCCACCGCCGGAACTTATGAGCAGTTCTTC	CASSLPTAGTYEQFF
NA	TRBV20-1	TRBJ2-1	NA	TGCAGTGCTAGAGACGGGCTTGGGGTTGAGCAGTTCTTC	CSARDGLGVEQFF
NA	TRBV12-3/TRBV12-4	TRBJ1-2	NA	TGTGCCAGCAGTTTACTTCGGGGACTCGGCTATGGCTACACCTTC	CASSLLRGLGYGYTF
NA	TRBV20-1	TRBJ2-1	NA	TGCAGTGCTAGAGACGGTTACAATGAGCAGTTCTTC	CSARDGYNEQFF
NA	TRBV29-1	TRBJ2-2	NA	TGCAGCGTTGAAGGCAGGGGCCTGAGCACCGGGGAGCTGTTTTTT	CSVEGRGLSTGELFF
NA	TRBV7-8	TRBJ1-1	NA	TGTGCCAGCAGCTTGTCCCCACCGAAGGCTTTCTTT	CASSLSPPKAFF
NA	TRBV10-3	TRBJ2-7	NA	TGTGCCATCAGTGAGACGACAATATCCTACGAGCAGTACTTC	CAISETTISYEQYF
NA	TRBV28	TRBJ2-7	TRBD1	TGTGCCAGCAGAAACAGGGGAATCGACGAGCAGTACTTC	CASRNRGIDEQYF
once	TRBV2	TRBJ2-7	NA	TGTGCCAGCAGTGAAGACTACCCCAATGAGCAGTACTTC	CASSEDYPNEQYF
once	TRBV5-1	TRBJ1-2	NA	TGCGCCAGCAGCCATGGGGGGTTCGACTATGGCTACACCTTC	CASSHGGFDYGYTF
NA	TRBV29-1	TRBJ1-2	NA	TGCAGCGTTGAAGAAGATCAGGGTGGCTACACCTTC	CSVEEDQGGYTF
NA	TRBV28	TRBJ2-7	TRBD2	TGTGCCAGCAGTCCTGGACTAGCGGGCCTCAACCTATACGAGCAGTACTTC	CASSPGLAGLNLYEQYF
NA	TRBV20-1	TRBJ2-7	TRBD1	TGCAGTGCTTTCCGGGACAGAAACTACGAGCAGTACTTC	CSAFRDRNYEQYF
NA	TRBV29-1	TRBJ2-5	NA	TGCAGCGTTGAATCGGTGGAGGGTTGGGAGACCCAGTACTTC	CSVESVEGWETQYF
few	TRBV5-5	TRBJ1-5	NA	TGTGCCAGCACCAATGGGGCGGATCAGCCCCAGCATTTT	CASTNGADQPQHF
NA	TRBV20-1	TRBJ2-6	NA	TGCAGTGCTAGAGATTTTGGCGACAGCCCTTATGTCCTGACTTTC	CSARDFGDSPYVLTF
NA	TRBV11-2	TRBJ2-4	TRBD2	TGTGCCAGCAGCTTAGTTTGTATAGCGGGGAGGTGCATTCAGTACTTC	CASSLVCIAGRCIQYF
few	TRBV6-6	TRBJ2-7	NA	TGTGCCAGCAGGACGGTGGGGGTCTACGAGCAGTACTTC	CASRTVGVYEQYF
NA	TRBV7-2	TRBJ1-2	NA	TGTGCCGGCAGTCCATCCAGGGTCTATGGCTACACCTTC	CAGSPSRVYGYTF
NA	TRBV20-1	TRBJ2-7	TRBD2	TGCAGTGCTAGTCTGTTAGCGGGAGGGCAGAGGTCCTACGAGCAGTACTTC	CSASLLAGGQRSYEQYF
NA	TRBV7-2	TRBJ1-2	TRBD1	TGTGCCAGCAGCTCCCACCCGACAGGGCACTATGGCTACACCTTC	CASSSHPTGHYGYTF
NA	TRBV20-1	TRBJ2-5	TRBD2	TGCAGTGCCCTTCTACAGGAACTAGCGGGGTTCCAAGAGACCCAGTACTTC	CSALLQELAGFQETQYF
NA	TRBV7-9	TRBJ2-1	NA	TGTGCCAGCAGCTTAATTGCGAATGAGCAGTTCTTC	CASSLIANEQFF
NA	TRBV7-2	TRBJ2-7	NA	TGTGCCAGCAGAGCTTACGGAGGTGTATCCTACGAGCAGTACTTC	CASRAYGGVSYEQYF
few	TRBV5-1	TRBJ1-1	NA	TGCGCCAGCAGCTTGGGTGGCAGCCGGGTAACTGAAGCTTTCTTT	CASSLGGSRVTEAFF
NA	TRBV19	TRBJ1-2	NA	TGTGCCAGTACGGTGGGGTCGAACAGCTATGGCTACACCTTC	CASTVGSNSYGYTF
NA	TRBV29-1	TRBJ1-1	TRBD1	TGCAGCGTCCGGACAGGGGGGAACACTGAAGCTTTCTTT	CSVRTGGNTEAFF
few	TRBV5-1	TRBJ1-1	NA	TGCGCCAGCAGCTTTGATAGGCGAGGGAACACTGAAGCTTTCTTT	CASSFDRRGNTEAFF
few	TRBV29-1	TRBJ2-1	NA	TGCAGCGTTAAGAGAGGGAATGAGCAGTTCTTC	CSVKRGNEQFF
few	TRBV20-1	TRBJ2-1	NA	TGCAGTGCTGAGAAGACAGGTGATGAGCAGTTCTTC	CSAEKTGDEQFF
NA	TRBV5-1	TRBJ2-3	TRBD2	TGCGCCAGCAGCCCAACCCCGGGAGGTACAGGCACAGATACGCAGTATTTT	CASSPTPGGTGTDTQYF